This passage covers 31 T cell receptor beta chains from one sample sequenced in a study of cytomegalovirus exposure and HLA in healthy donors. Both 60 Vbeta primers and 13 Jbeta primers went into the PCR. The table came from immunoSEQ multiplex PCR; TCRdb's copy has only in-frame clones and leaves some out. This sample has fewer than 250,000 clones; 60% to 80% occur once, and the top ten carry approximately 1.8%. The specimen was PBMCs. These receptors originate from a male donor in good health and CMV-seronegative.

This clone came up a few times. The rearrangement joins TRBV6-5 to TRBJ1-5; unclear D gene. This CDR3 has 13 residues. Trimming removed 6 bases at V and 6 bases at J, with 12 bases between. From germline, CDR1 is MNHEY and CDR2 SVGAGI. Here the CDR3 DNA reads TGTGCCAGCAGGGGCAGCCTTAGTCAGCCCCAGCATTTT. Its protein is CASRGSLSQPQHF.

V is TRBV29-1 and J is TRBJ1-2; no clear D gene. The CDR3 extends over 11 amino acids. CDR1 and CDR2 (germline): SQVTM, ANQGSEA. V gave up 5 bases and J gave up 8 bases, with 12 bases separating them. CDR3 loop: CSVRDKEGYTF. The CDR3 coding sequence is TGCAGCGTTCGGGATAAGGAGGGCTACACCTTC. The variable domain in full, completed from reference TRBV29-1 and TRBJ1-2, reads SAVISQKPSRDICQRGTSLTIQCQVDSQVTMMFWYRQQPGQSLTLIATANQGSEATYESGFVIDKFPISRPNLTFSTLTVSNMSPEDSSIYLCSVRDKEGYTFGSGTRLTVV.

This chain uses TRBV7-2 with TRBJ2-3; D uncertain. Germline-derived CDR1 and CDR2 are SGHTA and FQGNSA. The germline V and J ends were trimmed by 3 bases and 0 bases, with 7 bases remaining between them. CDR3 length: 14 residues. The CDR3 loop reads CASSFVPSTDTQYF. The CDR3 nucleotides are TGTGCCAGCAGCTTCGTCCCCAGCACAGATACGCAGTATTTT.

V gene TRBV7-2 combines with J gene TRBJ2-1; D may be TRBD2 (6 bases). Per germline, CDR1 SGHTA and CDR2 FQGNSA. This CDR3 has 18 residues. V was trimmed by 0 bases and J by 4 bases, leaving 19 bases between them. CDR3 amino acids: CASSLAKRDLPWYNEQFF. In DNA form, the CDR3 reads TGTGCCAGCAGCTTAGCTAAACGGGACTTACCGTGGTACAATGAGCAGTTCTTC.

The chain uses TRBV6-4 and TRBJ2-2; 9 nucleotides agree with TRBD2. V shed 2 bases and J 4 bases; nucleotides not matched to a gene: 11. The CDR3 is 18 amino acids. Per the germline V gene, CDR1 is MRHNA and CDR2 is SNTAGT. The CDR3 sequence: CASSDTGTSRDVTGELFF. The CDR3 DNA sequence: TGTGCCAGCAGTGACACGGGGACTAGCCGAGATGTCACCGGGGAGCTGTTTTTT.

V usage is TRBV9 and J usage is TRBJ2-5; 7 bases are shared with TRBD1. The CDR3 consists of 14 residues. The germline CDR1 and CDR2 sequences are SGDLS and YYNGEE. Trimming took 4 bases from V and 5 from J; bases not matched to a gene: 8. CDR3: CASSLGQSLETQYF. The CDR3 DNA is TGTGCCAGCAGCTTGGGACAGAGTTTGGAGACCCAGTACTTC.

Only a few counts were recorded for this clone. The chain has TRBV12-5 and TRBJ2-1, with D maybe TRBD2 (5 bases). V shed 7 bases and J shed 9 bases, with 7 bases lying between them. Germline V gene data show CDR1 as LGHNT and CDR2 as FRNRAP. This CDR3 has 10 residues. CDR3 coding DNA: TGTGCTAGTGTTCGGGGTGAGCAGTTCTTC. It specifies CASVRGEQFF.

J is TRBJ1-2 and V is TRBV6-5; 9 positions match TRBD1. The CDR3 is made up of 14 amino acids. Germline CDR1 reads MNHEY; CDR2 reads SVGAGI. J lost 1 base, V lost 6 bases, and 3 bases had no gene match. This chain's CDR3 is CASSRDRDNYGYTF. The CDR3 region has the DNA TGTGCCAGCAGCCGGGACAGGGATAACTATGGCTACACCTTC.

This chain uses TRBV2 with TRBJ2-7; 8 nucleotides match TRBD1. This CDR3 region has 18 residues. CDR1 and CDR2 (germline): SNHLY, FYNNEI. Trimming cost V 4 bases and J 2 bases; bases outside gene matches: 16. CDR3 coding DNA: TGTGCCAGCAGTGTTTCCTTACCCCGGGACAGGCTAACCTACGAGCAGTACTTC. This translates into CASSVSLPRDRLTYEQYF.

The chain has TRBV15 and TRBJ1-4, with D perhaps matching TRBD1 (5 bases). This CDR3 contains 13 residues. Between the trimmed V and J ends, which lost 6 bases and 3 bases, there was a span of 8 bases. Germline lookup yields CDR1 LNHNV and CDR2 YYDKDF (reference sequence). The CDR3 here is CATRTASNEKLFF. In DNA form, the CDR3 reads TGTGCCACCAGGACAGCTTCTAATGAAAAACTGTTTTTT.

The V gene is TRBV5-1, the J gene TRBJ2-1; 7 bases match TRBD1. Trimming removed 0 bases from V and 1 base from J; junction bases left unmatched: 1. Germline V gives CDR1 SGHRS, CDR2 YFSETQ. The CDR3 runs 15 residues. In DNA, the CDR3 is TGCGCCAGCAGCTTGGGGGACAGATCCTACAATGAGCAGTTCTTC. Protein: CASSLGDRSYNEQFF. Filled out from reference TRBV5-1 and TRBJ2-1, the complete variable domain reads KAGVTQTPRYLIKTRGQQVTLSCSPISGHRSVSWYQQTPGQGLQFLFEYFSETQRNKGNFPGRFSGRQFSNSRSEMNVSTLELGDSALYLCASSLGDRSYNEQFFGPGTRLTVL.

The chain uses TRBV19 and TRBJ2-7; 7 nucleotides line up with TRBD1. J was trimmed by 3 bases and V by 6 bases; bases with no gene match: 14. The CDR3 contains 16 residues. Germline values: CDR1 LNHDA, CDR2 SQIVND (reference sequence). CDR3 nucleotides: TGTGCCAGTAGAAAATCAAAGGGGACAGAGGACTACGAGCAGTACTTC. This codes for CASRKSKGTEDYEQYF.

The chain is built from TRBV27 and TRBJ2-3; TRBD1 matches at 8 bases. The CDR3 consists of 16 residues. V shed 4 bases, J shed 4 bases, and the junction held 10 bases outside the gene matches. Germline V gives CDR1 MNHEY, CDR2 SMNVEV (reference sequence). As DNA, the CDR3 is TGTGCCAGCAGTTACTACCGGACAGGGATCTCAGATACGCAGTATTTT. Amino acids: CASSYYRTGISDTQYF.

About this clone: Germline and junction disagree at one end, which may indicate a read error. In the same sample, other DNA sequences code for this CDR3. CDR3: CASSEGLGATYEQYF. The CDR3 DNA reads TGTGCCAGCAGCGAAGGCCTAGGGGCCACCTACGAGCAGTACTTC. The rearrangement uses TRBV6-1 and TRBJ2-7; weak D call: TRBD1 (5 bases). Germline V lookup: CDR1 MNHNS, CDR2 SASEGT. This CDR3 is built from 15 residues.

Remarks on this clone: At the DNA level, this CDR3 is encoded by other sequences in the same sample as well. The chain recombines TRBV5-1 with TRBJ2-1, with D hard to call. The V and J ends lost 0 bases and 6 bases respectively, with 7 bases between them. From germline, CDR1 is SGHRS and CDR2 YFSETQ. The CDR3 has 13 residues. CDR3 sequence: CASSLGLINEQFF. Here the CDR3 DNA reads TGCGCCAGCAGCTTGGGACTCATCAATGAGCAGTTCTTC. Full variable domain (remainder filled in from reference TRBV5-1 and TRBJ2-1): KAGVTQTPRYLIKTRGQQVTLSCSPISGHRSVSWYQQTPGQGLQFLFEYFSETQRNKGNFPGRFSGRQFSNSRSEMNVSTLELGDSALYLCASSLGLINEQFFGPGTRLTVL.

A few counts support this clone. This chain connects TRBV5-4 to TRBJ2-7, with 10 bases fitting TRBD2. Germline V gene lookup returns CDR1 SGHNT and CDR2 YYREEE (reference sequence). The CDR3 sequence is 14 residues long. V trimming: 4 bases; J trimming: 6 bases; junction bases outside the gene matches: 7. The CDR3: CASSVLAGAGEQYF. As DNA, the CDR3 is TGTGCCAGCAGCGTTCTAGCGGGAGCCGGCGAGCAGTACTTC.

This chain uses TRBV4-3 with TRBJ2-1; possible D gene TRBD2, 5 bases. The V gene lost 1 base and the J gene lost 6 bases, with 13 bases spanning the gap. The CDR3 loop spans 15 amino acids. CDR1 and CDR2 from the germline V gene are LGHNA and YSLEER. Here the CDR3 reads CASSQGPGFFNEQFF. CDR3 sequence (DNA): TGCGCCAGCAGCCAAGGTCCGGGGTTCTTCAATGAGCAGTTCTTC.

This clone has more than one count but fewer than ten. The rearrangement links TRBV13 to TRBJ2-2; tentatively, D is TRBD1 (5 bases). Germline V gene lookup returns CDR1 PRHDT and CDR2 FYEKMQ (reference sequence). With 3 bases removed from V and 1 base from J, the gap between germline ends came to 6 bases. CDR3 length equals 14 residues. The CDR3 loop reads CASSFDRNTGELFF. In DNA, the CDR3 is TGTGCCAGCAGCTTTGACAGGAACACCGGGGAGCTGTTTTTT.

The genes are TRBV6-1 and TRBJ2-7; 7 bases map to TRBD1. The germline V gene encodes CDR1 MNHNS and CDR2 SASEGT. V lost 4 bases and J lost 5; bases outside the gene matches: 5. The CDR3 loop spans 13 amino acids. CDR3 in amino acids: CASSVTGENEQYF. Written as DNA, the CDR3 is TGTGCCAGCAGTGTCACAGGGGAGAACGAGCAGTACTTC.

The CDR3, as DNA: TGCGCCAGCAGCTTACAGGGAATCACCGGGGAGCTGTTTTTT. Amino acid sequence: CASSLQGITGELFF. The V gene is TRBV5-1, the J gene TRBJ2-2; possibly TRBD1 for D (6 bases). The V and J ends lost 2 bases and 4 bases respectively, with 9 bases between them. Germline CDR1 reads SGHRS; CDR2 reads YFSETQ. The CDR3 has 14 residues.

The rearrangement links TRBV4-3 to TRBJ2-3, with D possibly TRBD2 on 6 matching bases. Germline V lookup: CDR1 LGHNA, CDR2 YSLEER. This CDR3 region has 19 residues. Trimming removed 1 base from V and 4 bases from J, with 24 bases in between. Here the CDR3 DNA reads TGCGCCAGCAGCCAAGCGCGGTTAATGGGCGGGGTAGGGGCAGATACGCAGTATTTT. This sequence encodes CASSQARLMGGVGADTQYF.

V gene TRBV7-8 combines with J gene TRBJ2-5, with D perhaps matching TRBD2 (6 bases). Trimming left V 2 bases short and J 0 bases short, with 13 bases between. Germline values: CDR1 SGHVS, CDR2 FQNEAQ. The CDR3 consists of 16 residues. The CDR3 spells CASSLTGGVYQETQYF. CDR3 bases: TGTGCCAGCAGCTTAACCGGCGGGGTCTACCAAGAGACCCAGTACTTC.

This clone came up a few times. This chain joins TRBV5-1 and TRBJ1-5, with D possibly being TRBD1 (5 bases). Germline loops: CDR1 SGHRS, CDR2 YFSETQ. V lost 0 bases, J lost 4 bases, and 8 bases lay in between. This CDR3 contains 14 residues. The CDR3 sequence is CASSLDRTNQPQHF. In DNA form, the CDR3 reads TGCGCCAGCAGCTTGGACAGGACAAATCAGCCCCAGCATTTT.

The CDR3 DNA is TGTGCCAGCAGCTCACCCAAGGACTGGGCCTACGAGCAGTACTTC. As protein: CASSSPKDWAYEQYF. V gene TRBV13 combines with J gene TRBJ2-7; TRBD2 might be the D (5 bases). The V gene's germline CDR1 is PRHDT and CDR2 FYEKMQ (reference sequence). This CDR3 has 15 residues. Between the trimmed V and J ends, which lost 4 bases and 2 bases, there was a span of 15 bases.

The chain has TRBV5-1 and TRBJ2-7; no clear D. Germline V gene lookup returns CDR1 SGHRS and CDR2 YFSETQ. V lost 4 bases and J lost 2, with 16 bases in between. The CDR3 runs 15 residues. CDR3 DNA sequence: TGCGCCAGCAGCCTAACAGATAGTTCCACCTACGAGCAGTACTTC. Translation gives CASSLTDSSTYEQYF.

The sample holds one count of this clone. This chain uses TRBV19 with TRBJ1-5; 8 nucleotides align to TRBD1. Per the germline V gene, CDR1 is LNHDA and CDR2 is SQIVND (reference sequence). This CDR3 has 14 amino acids. J was trimmed by 5 bases and V by 6 bases; bases with no gene match: 6. As DNA, the CDR3 is TGTGCCAGTAGCCCGACAGGGGCCTATCAGCCCCAGCATTTT. Its protein is CASSPTGAYQPQHF. Full variable domain (rest looked up from reference TRBV19 and TRBJ1-5): DGGITQSPKYLFRKEGQNVTLSCEQNLNHDAMYWYRQDPGQGLRLIYYSQIVNDFQKGDIAEGYSVSREKKESFPLTVTSAQKNPTAFYLCASSPTGAYQPQHFGDGTRLSIL.

This clone appeared a single time. V gene TRBV7-9 combines with J gene TRBJ2-1; 8 bases map to TRBD2. The CDR3 is 16 residues long. Germline V gene lookup returns CDR1 SEHNR and CDR2 FQNEAQ (reference sequence). V was pared by 5 bases and J by 0 bases, with 6 bases of the junction left unmatched. As DNA, the CDR3 is TGTGCCAGCAGCCCCTTAGCGGGAACCTCCTACAATGAGCAGTTCTTC. Translation gives CASSPLAGTSYNEQFF.

V is TRBV5-4 and J is TRBJ1-5; TRBD1 is a possible D gene (5 bases). The germline V gene has CDR1 SGHNT and CDR2 YYREEE (reference sequence). The length of the CDR3 is 13 residues. V lost 4 bases and J lost 7, with 12 bases in between. Here the CDR3 DNA reads TGTGCCAGCAGCCGGGACGGGGGGCAGCCCCAGCATTTT. It yields the protein CASSRDGGQPQHF.

CDR3 nucleotide sequence: TGTGCCAGCAGCTTAGAGACAGGGCCGGGGGAGCAGTACTTC. This encodes CASSLETGPGEQYF. V gene TRBV7-9 combines with J gene TRBJ2-7, with 7 nucleotides matching TRBD1. Trimming at V came to 1 base and at J to 7 bases, leaving 7 bases not matched to a gene. Germline CDR1 SEHNR, CDR2 FQNEAQ (reference sequence). The CDR3 length is 14 residues.

The chain is built from TRBV14 and TRBJ2-1, with TRBD2 identical over 8 bases. After removal of 5 bases from V and 7 bases from J, the junction contained 7 bases not matched to a gene. CDR3 length: 14 residues. In germline, CDR1 is SGHDN, CDR2 FVKESK. DNA for the CDR3: TGTGCCAGCAGCATGCGGGGGGCTAGGAATGAGCAGTTCTTC. It yields the protein CASSMRGARNEQFF.

This chain links TRBV5-1 with TRBJ1-2; 10 bases match TRBD1. This CDR3 comprises 14 residues. The junction had 3 bases not matched to a gene; V was cut back by 4 bases and J by 3 bases. The V gene's germline CDR1 is SGHRS and CDR2 YFSETQ. CDR3 loop: CASSEGQGHYGYTF. As DNA, the CDR3 is TGCGCCAGCAGCGAGGGACAGGGGCACTATGGCTACACCTTC.